These 11 T cell receptor beta chains share one sample of origin, sequenced in a study of cytomegalovirus exposure and HLA in healthy donors. PCR was performed using 60 Vbeta and 13 Jbeta primers. Measured with immunoSEQ multiplex PCR; TCRdb has only the in-frame clones, and not every one. The sample yields 65,000 to 80,000 clones, just under 80% seen once. The sample was PBMCs. The receptors were sampled from a woman aged 40 to 55 in good health and CMV-seropositive.

V and J are TRBV6-6 and TRBJ1-2; D may be TRBD1 (5 bases). CDR3 size: 12 residues. Germline loops: CDR1 MNHNY, CDR2 SVGAGI (reference sequence). Between the trimmed V and J ends, which lost 8 bases and 2 bases, there was a span of 9 bases. Here the CDR3 DNA reads TGTGCCAGCGGGGGGGGAAACTATGGCTACACCTTC. Its protein product is CASGGGNYGYTF.

The chain links TRBV6-5 to TRBJ1-3; the D is unclear. CDR3 length: 14 amino acids. The germline V gene encodes CDR1 MNHEY and CDR2 SVGAGI. The ends were cut back, 5 bases at V and 1 base at J, with 9 bases in the middle. The CDR3 DNA sequence: TGTGCCAGCAGTCAGGTTCTGTCTGGAAACACCATATATTTT. Residues: CASSQVLSGNTIYF.

The chain carries TRBV6-5 and TRBJ2-7; D is possibly TRBD1 (6 bases). The ends were cut back, 7 bases at V and 1 base at J, with 17 bases in the middle. Germline values: CDR1 MNHEY, CDR2 SVGAGI. The CDR3 is made up of 15 amino acids. The CDR3 loop is CASNPVGGRSYEQYF. The CDR3 nucleotides are TGTGCCAGCAACCCCGTTGGGGGCCGGTCCTACGAGCAGTACTTC.

V gene TRBV29-1 combines with J gene TRBJ1-2, with a possible D match to TRBD1 (5 bases). The CDR3 covers 14 residues. Trimming left V 3 bases short and J 0 bases short, with 11 bases between. Germline V CDR1 and CDR2: SQVTM, ANQGSEA. Written as DNA, the CDR3 is TGCAGCGTTGATGGGGCAGGAGCTAACTATGGCTACACCTTC. Translating gives CSVDGAGANYGYTF.

The V gene is TRBV7-2, the J gene TRBJ1-5; 7 bases align to TRBD1. Germline-derived CDR1 and CDR2 are SGHTA and FQGNSA. CDR3 size: 15 residues. With 5 bases clipped from V and 3 bases from J, the junction kept 7 bases outside the gene matches. CDR3 nucleotide sequence: TGTGCCAGCAGCCTATGGACAGGTCTCAATCAGCCCCAGCATTTT. This sequence encodes CASSLWTGLNQPQHF.

This clone has a single count. The V gene is TRBV19, the J gene TRBJ2-3; TRBD2 is a possible D gene (6 bases). CDR3 size: 13 residues. Trimming took off 8 bases at V and 0 bases at J, with 9 bases between the two ends. Looked up from germline, CDR1 is LNHDA and CDR2 is SQIVND (reference sequence). The CDR3 here is CASAGRSTDTQYF. The DNA for the CDR3 is TGTGCCAGTGCGGGGCGGAGCACAGATACGCAGTATTTT.

The J gene is TRBJ1-5, the V gene TRBV6-5; 7 bases match TRBD1. Germline trimming cut 6 bases from V and 2 bases from J; bases unmatched to any gene: 4. Germline lookup yields CDR1 MNHEY and CDR2 SVGAGI. The CDR3 covers 14 residues. CDR3 region: CASRGTARNQPQHF. CDR3 coding DNA: TGTGCCAGCAGAGGGACAGCTCGCAATCAGCCCCAGCATTTT.

The chain uses TRBV7-6 and TRBJ2-3, with a tentative D call TRBD2 (5 bases). This CDR3 region has 15 residues. Germline loops: CDR1 SGHVS, CDR2 FNYEAQ. V gave up 3 bases and J gave up 0 bases, with 10 bases separating them. CDR3: CASSFGRGSTDTQYF. In nucleotides, the CDR3 is TGTGCCAGCAGCTTCGGCCGGGGTAGCACAGATACGCAGTATTTT.

The V gene is TRBV19, the J gene TRBJ1-5; D is possibly TRBD1 (5 bases). This CDR3 region has 15 residues. V was pared by 6 bases and J by 4 bases, with 16 bases between. The germline CDR1 and CDR2 sequences are LNHDA and SQIVND (reference sequence). The CDR3 nucleotides are TGTGCCAGTAGGCCGGTTGGGGCCGCAAATCAGCCCCAGCATTTT. As protein: CASRPVGAANQPQHF.

V usage is TRBV11-3 and J usage is TRBJ2-1; D is possibly TRBD1 (6 bases). CDR1 is SGHNT and CDR2 is YENEEA in the germline V gene. V gave up 5 bases and J gave up 9 bases, with 14 bases separating them. The CDR3 is 13 amino acids. CDR3 in amino acids: CASSQKTGIEQFF. In nucleotides, the CDR3 is TGTGCCAGCAGCCAAAAAACAGGGATTGAGCAGTTCTTC.

This rearrangement joins TRBV27 to TRBJ1-1; TRBD1 matches at 10 bases. The CDR3 sequence is 16 residues long. Trimming removed 4 bases from V and 4 bases from J; junction bases left unmatched: 9. CDR1 and CDR2 (germline): MNHEY, SMNVEV (reference sequence). CDR3 DNA: TGTGCCAGCAGTTCCCGACAGGGGGCGGTGCGCACTGAAGCTTTCTTT. As protein: CASSSRQGAVRTEAFF.